This T cell receptor beta chain was captured in a study of T cells expressing NK-cell markers. Study-wide background: Each TCR beta repertoire originated in sorted T cells that were CD3+CD56+NKG2C+, CD3+CD56+NKG2C- or CD3+CD56-NKG2C+.

CDR1 is LNHDA and CDR2 is SQIVND in the germline V gene (reference sequence). The CDR3 covers 15 residues. TCR beta cDNA was made by 5'RACE template switching with UMIs. TCRdb reprocessed the 5' RACE reads and reports one entry per CDR3 protein, with no DNA. The listing records fewer than 400,000 distinct CDR3 sequences. General study results and limits: Of CD8+ T cells, about 1.0-8% belonged to dominant NKG2C+ clonotypes in several donors. Among several donors, these clonotypes also ranked first in the CD3+CD56-NKG2C+ fraction.

As concerns this clonotype: Its target is not known.

The chain links TRBV19 to TRBJ1-2; TCRdb's D call, TRBD1, is unchecked because there is no DNA. The clonotype comes from a woman aged 50 to 60 in good health. The sample was blood T cells: a sorted CD56 or NKG2C T cell subset, CD4+ or CD8+ T cells, or bulk PBMC T cells (not recorded which). This CDR3 is CASSPRGTGIHGYTF.